The present entry profiles one TCR beta chain with its context. The sample originates from a study of neoadjuvant anti-PD-1 for oral cavity cancer. Across the whole study: Patients without progression received a fourth nivolumab dose around day 43, then surgical resection on days 50-56.

Germline V CDR1 and CDR2: LNHDA, SQIVND (reference sequence). V gave up 3 bases and J gave up 1 base, with 3 bases separating them. The CDR3 extends over 12 amino acids. This table comes from immunoSEQ multiplex PCR, and its TCRdb copy is limited to in-frame clones, with some not included. The sample contains about 15,000 clones, 65% to 75% of which appear only once. The input for sequencing was PBMCs, taken before nivolumab (anti-PD-1) treatment. The V call is TRBV19, the J call TRBJ2-5; no reliable D call. This clonotype originated in a person aged 35-79 years with oral cavity squamous cell carcinoma. CDR3 residues: CASSIGQETQYF. The CDR3 DNA sequence: TGTGCCAGTAGTATCGGCCAAGAGACCCAGTACTTC.